This record looks at one T cell receptor beta chain sequence and its context. Its specificity is unknown. The data originate from a study of cytomegalovirus exposure and HLA in healthy donors. Background on the study: Inside one of the first data releases sat 85 million or so unique TCRs taken from HLA-typed donors. Overall study results and limits: Segments of the TCR beta V type were, in most cases, productive about 87% or about 30% of the time in an earlier analysis. Among immune exposure information, only CMV serostatus was available.

The PCR made use of 60 Vbeta and 13 Jbeta primers. Sequenced by immunoSEQ multiplex PCR; TCRdb stores in-frame clones only, minus some. The profile shows over 130,000 clones, 70% to 80% of them singletons. Per germline, CDR1 WNHNN and CDR2 SYGVQD (reference sequence). V lost 2 bases and J 6 bases, leaving 13 bases between the germline ends. The CDR3 contains 14 residues. The sequence derives from a man over 45 in good health and CMV-seropositive. The specimen sequenced was PBMCs. J is TRBJ1-2 and V is TRBV10-1; D is ambiguous. CDR3: CASSETGGVHGYTF. The CDR3 nucleotides are TGCGCCAGCAGTGAGACTGGAGGAGTACATGGCTACACCTTC.